This passage covers 30 T cell receptor beta chains from one sample sequenced in a study of blood T cell repertoires in COVID-19. Assay: immunoSEQ multiplex PCR; the TCRdb copy retains only in-frame clones and omits some. The sample has some 150,000 clones, roughly four fifths seen once. Input material: peripheral blood. The receptors come from a man aged 35-49 years who had recovered from COVID-19.

Written as DNA, the CDR3 is TGTGCCAGCAGCGCTCGGGACAGGGGTGTATCCCTCCACTTT. Protein: CASSARDRGVSLHF. V usage is TRBV9 and J usage is TRBJ1-6; 10 bases fit TRBD1. The CDR3 is 14 amino acids. Unmatched junction bases numbered 8, after V lost 3 bases and J lost 14 bases. Looked up from germline, CDR1 is SGDLS and CDR2 is YYNGEE.

The V and J genes are TRBV19 and TRBJ2-2; D might be TRBD1 (6 bases). Trimming removed 5 bases from V and 1 base from J, with 8 bases in between. Germline loops: CDR1 LNHDA, CDR2 SQIVND (reference sequence). The CDR3 covers 14 residues. CDR3 region: CASSSDRNTGELFF. CDR3 in DNA: TGTGCCAGTAGTTCGGACAGGAACACCGGGGAGCTGTTTTTT.

This chain joins TRBV6-5 and TRBJ1-3; D is unresolved. V lost 3 bases and J lost 2, with 8 bases in between. Germline CDR1 and CDR2: MNHEY and SVGAGI. The CDR3 is 14 amino acids. The CDR3 coding sequence is TGTGCCAGCAGTTATTCCGACACTGGAAACACCATATATTTT. It codes for CASSYSDTGNTIYF.

The chain has TRBV5-6 and TRBJ2-2, with D maybe TRBD2 (7 bases). CDR1 is SGHDT, CDR2 YYEEEE, per germline. Deletions cut 0 bases from V and 8 bases from J, with 14 bases between. The CDR3 is 15 amino acids. The CDR3 nucleotides are TGTGCCAGCAGCTTGGGGGCGGGGGCAACGGGGGAGCTGTTTTTT. Amino acid sequence: CASSLGAGATGELFF.

V is TRBV21-1 and J is TRBJ2-3; the table assigns TRBD2, which was not confirmed against the DNA. TRBV21-1 is a listed pseudogene. This CDR3 is 17 amino acids long. The CDR3 DNA follows: TGTGCCAGCAGCAATCCCGGCGGGGGGGCCGGTGGAGATACGCAGTATTTT. Translated: CASSNPGGGAGGDTQYF.

The chain carries TRBV11-3 and TRBJ2-1; the match to TRBD2 covers 7 bases. J was trimmed by 10 bases and V by 1 base; bases with no gene match: 13. The CDR3 runs to 16 residues. Germline CDR1 and CDR2: SGHNT and YENEEA. CDR3 in amino acids: CASSLGGGRTTPEQFF. CDR3 DNA sequence: TGTGCCAGCAGCTTAGGCGGGGGACGAACTACTCCCGAGCAGTTCTTC.

The chain employs TRBV10-3 and TRBJ1-1, with 10 bases that match TRBD1. From germline, CDR1 is ENHRY and CDR2 SYGVKD. CDR3 length: 13 residues. With 5 bases clipped from V and 7 bases from J, the junction kept 4 bases outside the gene matches. The CDR3 loop is CAISQGTGDEAFF. In nucleotides, the CDR3 is TGTGCCATCAGTCAGGGGACAGGGGATGAAGCTTTCTTT.

The chain carries TRBV25-1 and TRBJ2-5, with D possibly matching TRBD1 (6 bases). This CDR3 comprises 13 residues. The germline V gene has CDR1 MGHDK and CDR2 SYGVNS. V lost 5 bases, J lost 3 bases, and 10 bases lay in between. DNA of the CDR3: TGTGCCAGCAGTTTCCGGGACAAAGAGACCCAGTACTTC. This gives the protein CASSFRDKETQYF.

The chain joins TRBV2 to TRBJ1-1; 7 nucleotides match TRBD1. The V gene's germline CDR1 is SNHLY and CDR2 FYNNEI. V lost 6 bases to trimming and J lost 4 bases; unmatched junction nucleotides: 5. This CDR3 contains 13 residues. The chain's CDR3 is CASRDTGVTEAFF. CDR3 nucleotides: TGTGCCAGCAGAGATACAGGGGTCACTGAAGCTTTCTTT. The whole variable domain, filled in from reference TRBV2 and TRBJ1-1, reads EPEVTQTPSHQVTQMGQEVILRCVPISNHLYFYWYRQILGQKVEFLVSFYNNEISEKSEIFDDQFSVERPDGSNFTLKIRSTKLEDSAMYFCASRDTGVTEAFFGQGTRLTVV.

The J gene is TRBJ2-2, the V gene TRBV5-1, with TRBD2 matching over 8 bases. This CDR3 spans 13 amino acids. V shed 4 bases and J 5 bases; nucleotides not matched to a gene: 1. Germline loops: CDR1 SGHRS, CDR2 YFSETQ. CDR3 coding DNA: TGCGCCAGCAGCCCGGGGGGGACCGGGGAGCTGTTTTTT. This sequence encodes CASSPGGTGELFF.

The rearrangement joins TRBV4-3 to TRBJ2-7, with 7 positions matching TRBD2. Germline V gene sequence: CDR1 LGHNA, CDR2 YSLEER. The V gene end was trimmed by 1 base and the J gene end by 3 bases; junction bases not matched to a gene: 9. This CDR3 has 16 residues. In nucleotides, the CDR3 is TGCGCCAGCAGCCAAGGGTCTCGGGGGGACGGCTACGAGCAGTACTTC. Its protein product is CASSQGSRGDGYEQYF.

The chain joins TRBV7-2 to TRBJ1-2; 11 nucleotides line up with TRBD1. Looked up from germline, CDR1 is SGHTA and CDR2 is FQGNSA. The CDR3 extends over 14 amino acids. The junction had 6 bases not matched to a gene; V was cut back by 4 bases and J by 8 bases. The CDR3 region has the DNA TGTGCCAGCAGCTCGGGACAGGGGGAGCGGGGCTACACCTTC. This codes for CASSSGQGERGYTF.

This chain uses TRBV4-2 with TRBJ2-3; TRBD2 aligns across 8 bases. This CDR3 spans 17 amino acids. The V gene end was trimmed by 0 bases and the J gene end by 4 bases; junction bases not matched to a gene: 9. From germline, CDR1 is LGHNA and CDR2 YNFKEQ. CDR3 coding DNA: TGTGCCAGCAGCCAAGATCAACAGCGGGGGTTCTCAGATACGCAGTATTTT. This encodes CASSQDQQRGFSDTQYF.

This clone was seen only a few times. The chain uses TRBV19 and TRBJ2-5; 9 nucleotides line up with TRBD2. Germline V gene sequence: CDR1 LNHDA, CDR2 SQIVND (reference sequence). This CDR3 contains 14 residues. J lost 7 bases, V lost 3 bases, and 6 bases had no gene match. This chain's CDR3 is CASSIGLASGTQYF. CDR3 DNA: TGTGCCAGTAGTATCGGACTAGCGTCGGGGACCCAGTACTTC.

The chain recombines TRBV4-2 with TRBJ2-3, with TRBD1 matching 12 bases. This CDR3 contains 18 residues. CDR1 is LGHNA and CDR2 is YNFKEQ in the germline V gene. J gave up 0 bases and V 4 bases, and 8 bases lay outside the gene matches. DNA of the CDR3: TGTGCCAGCAGCCCGGGACAGGGGGCGCCGACTAGCACAGATACGCAGTATTTT. Translating gives CASSPGQGAPTSTDTQYF.

The CDR3: CASALADPYEQYF. The CDR3 nucleotides read TGTGCCAGTGCCCTCGCGGATCCCTACGAGCAGTACTTC. The rearrangement links TRBV19 to TRBJ2-7; D gene uncertain. Trimming stripped 8 bases from V and 2 bases from J, with 13 bases between. Germline assignment: CDR1 LNHDA and CDR2 SQIVND (reference sequence). This CDR3 contains 13 residues.

The V and J genes are TRBV5-1 and TRBJ2-7; 12 bases are a match to TRBD2. Germline CDR1 and CDR2: SGHRS and YFSETQ. The CDR3 runs 13 residues. V shed 2 bases, J shed 7 bases, and the junction held 1 base outside the gene matches. CDR3: CASSLGLAGEQYF. CDR3 nucleotides: TGCGCCAGCAGCTTAGGACTAGCGGGAGAGCAGTACTTC.

The chain is built from TRBV27 and TRBJ1-4, with TRBD1 identical over 8 bases. V was clipped by 5 bases and J by 6 bases; unmatched bases: 2. CDR3 length: 13 amino acids. CDR1 and CDR2 (germline): MNHEY, SMNVEV (reference sequence). This CDR3 is CASSIQGDEKLFF. CDR3 bases: TGTGCCAGCAGTATACAGGGGGATGAAAAACTGTTTTTT.

This clone appeared a few times. The J gene is TRBJ2-7, the V gene TRBV9; weak D call: TRBD1 (6 bases). There are 12 residues in the CDR3. Germline CDR1 SGDLS, CDR2 YYNGEE. Trimming took 3 bases from V and 3 from J, leaving 7 bases between them. The CDR3 DNA is TGTGCCAGCAGCGCACAGGGCTACGAGCAGTACTTC. Its protein product is CASSAQGYEQYF.

The chain has TRBV5-4 and TRBJ2-2; possible D gene TRBD1, 6 bases. This CDR3 spans 14 amino acids. Trimming stripped 2 bases from V and 1 base from J, with 6 bases between. The germline V gene encodes CDR1 SGHNT and CDR2 YYREEE (reference sequence). CDR3: CASSLQGNTGELFF. Written as DNA, the CDR3 is TGTGCCAGCAGCTTACAGGGGAACACCGGGGAGCTGTTTTTT. Full variable domain (outside the CDR3, taken from reference TRBV5-4 and TRBJ2-2): ETGVTQSPTHLIKTRGQQVTLRCSSQSGHNTVSWYQQALGQGPQFIFQYYREEENGRGNFPPRFSGLQFPNYSSELNVNALELDDSALYLCASSLQGNTGELFFGEGSRLTVL.

This clone was observed a single time. The chain recombines TRBV9 with TRBJ1-1, with D unresolved. The CDR3 sequence is 15 residues long. V shed 0 bases and J shed 2 bases, with 11 bases lying between them. Germline CDR1 reads SGDLS; CDR2 reads YYNGEE. The CDR3: CASSVAGQLNTEAFF. CDR3 sequence (DNA): TGTGCCAGCAGCGTAGCAGGTCAGCTAAACACTGAAGCTTTCTTT.

V and J are TRBV3-1 (or the pseudogene TRBV3-2) and TRBJ1-1, with 9 bases lining up with TRBD1. The CDR3 has 20 residues. Trimming cost V 0 bases and J 3 bases; bases outside gene matches: 17. CDR1 LGHDT and CDR2 YNNKEL come from the germline V gene (reference sequence). The CDR3 region is CASSQDPRDRVCGLDTEAFF. The DNA of the CDR3 is TGTGCCAGCAGCCAAGATCCCCGGGACAGGGTATGTGGGCTGGACACTGAAGCTTTCTTT.

This clone was detected a few times. The chain joins TRBV4-1 to TRBJ2-7; D call uncertain. V was cut by 1 base and J by 7 bases, with 8 bases left in between. The CDR3 consists of 12 residues. Germline V gene data show CDR1 as MGHRA and CDR2 as YSYEKL. CDR3 protein: CASSQGTGEQYF. The CDR3 DNA is TGCGCCAGCAGCCAAGGTACGGGTGAGCAGTACTTC.

The rearrangement uses TRBV4-3 and TRBJ1-6; no definite D call. V was clipped by 1 base and J by 7 bases, with 8 bases between them. Germline CDR1 and CDR2: LGHNA and YSLEER. This CDR3 is built from 14 residues. The CDR3 DNA reads TGCGCCAGCAGCCAAGTAGCGGCAAATTCACCCCTCCACTTT. Translation gives CASSQVAANSPLHF.

This rearrangement joins TRBV11-1 to TRBJ2-2; 10 bases agree with TRBD2. With 3 bases clipped from V and 5 bases from J, the junction kept 3 bases outside the gene matches. From germline, CDR1 is SGHAT and CDR2 FQDESV (reference sequence). The CDR3 has 15 amino acids. The chain's CDR3 is CASSFLAGETGELFF. The DNA for the CDR3 is TGTGCCAGCAGCTTCCTAGCGGGGGAGACCGGGGAGCTGTTTTTT.

The chain joins TRBV30 to TRBJ1-1; tentative D call: TRBD1 (6 bases). Germline lookup yields CDR1 GTSNPN and CDR2 SVGIG (reference sequence). Deletions cut 3 bases from V and 1 base from J, with 15 bases between. This CDR3 contains 15 residues. DNA of the CDR3: TGTGCCTGGAGACCTACCTCGACAGGGAACACTGAAGCTTTCTTT. Amino acid sequence: CAWRPTSTGNTEAFF. The whole variable domain, remainder taken from reference TRBV30 and TRBJ1-1, is SQTIHQWPATLVQPVGSPLSLECTVEGTSNPNLYWYRQAAGRGLQLLFYSVGIGQISSEVPQNLSASRPQDRQFILSSKKLLLSDSGFYLCAWRPTSTGNTEAFFGQGTRLTVV.

In this sample, this clone turned up a few times. The rearrangement links TRBV7-9 to TRBJ2-1, with 10 bases aligning to TRBD1. This CDR3 comprises 14 residues. Looked up from germline, CDR1 is SEHNR and CDR2 is FQNEAQ (reference sequence). V shed 8 bases, J shed 8 bases, and the junction held 9 bases outside the gene matches. CDR3 sequence reads: CASGYRDRGYEQFF. The CDR3 coding sequence is TGTGCCAGCGGCTATCGGGACAGGGGCTATGAGCAGTTCTTC.

The gene calls are TRBV24-1 and TRBJ2-5; D ambiguous. Germline CDR1 and CDR2: KGHDR and SFDVKD. V lost 3 bases and J lost 5, with 6 bases in between. This CDR3 is 12 amino acids long. The CDR3 coding sequence is TGTGCCACCAGTGATATGAGGGAGACCCAGTACTTC. Its translation is CATSDMRETQYF.

This chain links TRBV4-1 with TRBJ2-5; TRBD1 matches at 8 bases. J was trimmed by 4 bases and V by 0 bases; bases with no gene match: 7. The length of the CDR3 is 16 residues. Germline V gives CDR1 MGHRA, CDR2 YSYEKL. This chain's CDR3 is CASSQDARGLAETQYF. The CDR3 DNA reads as TGCGCCAGCAGCCAAGACGCCAGGGGGCTGGCAGAGACCCAGTACTTC.

The chain combines TRBV7-9 with TRBJ2-3; 7 nucleotides align to TRBD2. CDR3 length: 14 amino acids. The V and J ends lost 5 bases and 1 base, in that order; junction bases with no gene match: 3. Germline CDR1 SEHNR, CDR2 FQNEAQ (reference sequence). Here the CDR3 reads CASSESGGTDTQYF. CDR3 nucleotide sequence: TGTGCCAGCAGCGAGAGCGGGGGCACAGATACGCAGTATTTT.